This TCR beta chain was retrieved from a study of beta chain features in type 1 diabetes. Comment on this clone: What it binds is unknown.

Trimming took off 1 base at V and 3 bases at J, with 12 bases between the two ends. From germline, CDR1 is SGHTA and CDR2 FQGNSA. This CDR3 is built from 15 residues. cDNA synthesis used the whole RNA isolate, giving expressed TCRB sequences. Some clones are missing from TCRdb's copy, which holds only in-frame ones; the method was immunoSEQ multiplex PCR. The table has fewer than 250,000 clones, roughly 13% seen once. In all sorted populations, purity surpassed 98%. Findings and caveats of the study: A closer apparent resemblance between naive, central memory and Treg TCRB repertoires was seen in patients than in healthy donors. There was a moderate but significant shortening of TCRB CDR3s in all four CD4+ subsets of Type 1 diabetes patients.

The chain is built from TRBV7-2 and TRBJ1-1; D is perhaps TRBD1 (6 bases). This clonotype was sampled from a woman aged 40 to 55 in good health. The specimen was naive CD4+ T cells from blood. The CDR3 region is CASSLVGAVDTEAFF. CDR3 coding DNA: TGTGCCAGCAGCTTAGTGGGGGCGGTTGACACTGAAGCTTTCTTT.